One and the same sample provided the 27 T cell receptor beta chains below, sequenced in a study of circulating and synovial CD4+ cells in juvenile arthritis. The data were produced by immunoSEQ multiplex PCR, yet TCRdb's version contains in-frame clones alone and is incomplete. The table records around 18,000 clones, under 95% of them present only once. Sequenced: CD4+ T cells from blood. All receptors derive from a human donor with juvenile idiopathic arthritis.

This sequence joins TRBV18 and TRBJ1-1; D is unresolved. Trimming took 4 bases from V and 3 from J, leaving 12 bases between them. CDR3 size: 14 residues. CDR1 is KGHSH, CDR2 LQKENI, per germline. This CDR3 is CASSQNRQDTEAFF. The CDR3 DNA reads as TGTGCCAGCTCACAGAATAGGCAGGACACTGAAGCTTTCTTT. The variable domain in full, with the rest retrieved from reference TRBV18 and TRBJ1-1, is NAGVMQNPRHLVRRRGQEARLRCSPMKGHSHVYWYRQLPEEGLKFMVYLQKENIIDESGMPKERFSAEFPKEGPSILRIQQVVRGDSAAYFCASSQNRQDTEAFFGQGTRLTVV.

The chain uses TRBV9 and TRBJ2-1; D not resolved. Germline CDR1 and CDR2: SGDLS and YYNGEE. Trimming took 0 bases from V and 4 from J, leaving 11 bases between them. The CDR3 extends over 15 amino acids. CDR3: CASSVGRQFYNEQFF. In DNA, the CDR3 is TGTGCCAGCAGCGTAGGTCGTCAGTTTTACAATGAGCAGTTCTTC.

This clone was counted between two and nine times. This chain uses TRBV19 with TRBJ1-4, with 8 nucleotides matching TRBD1. With V trimmed by 10 bases and J by 7 bases, 17 bases remained unmatched. Germline CDR1 reads LNHDA; CDR2 reads SQIVND (reference sequence). The CDR3 sequence is 16 residues long. The CDR3 reads CATWTGSSMLGEKLFF. CDR3 in DNA: TGTGCCACGTGGACAGGGAGCTCCATGTTGGGTGAAAAACTGTTTTTT.

The V and J genes are TRBV2 and TRBJ1-5; TRBD1 agrees at 11 bases. The V and J ends lost 4 bases and 6 bases, in that order; junction bases with no gene match: 2. There are 14 residues in the CDR3. Germline assignment: CDR1 SNHLY and CDR2 FYNNEI. CDR3 region: CASSAGQGGQPQHF. CDR3 bases: TGTGCCAGCAGTGCGGGACAGGGGGGTCAGCCCCAGCATTTT.

V usage is TRBV27 and J usage is TRBJ1-1, with D tentatively TRBD1 (5 bases). The ends were cut back, 5 bases at V and 0 bases at J, with 22 bases in the middle. The CDR3 sequence is 18 residues long. Germline-derived CDR1 and CDR2 are MNHEY and SMNVEV (reference sequence). The CDR3 DNA follows: TGTGCCAGCAGTCGAGCTTTTTACGGGGGGAGCATGAACACTGAAGCTTTCTTT. Protein product: CASSRAFYGGSMNTEAFF.

This sequence joins TRBV5-1 and TRBJ2-5; 10 positions match TRBD1. Looked up from germline, CDR1 is SGHRS and CDR2 is YFSETQ. J gave up 5 bases and V 0 bases, and 4 bases lay outside the gene matches. The CDR3 totals 15 residues. CDR3 in DNA: TGCGCCAGCAGCTTGGCTGGACAGGGGGACGAGACCCAGTACTTC. Protein product: CASSLAGQGDETQYF. The complete variable domain, with remaining parts taken from reference TRBV5-1 and TRBJ2-5, reads KAGVTQTPRYLIKTRGQQVTLSCSPISGHRSVSWYQQTPGQGLQFLFEYFSETQRNKGNFPGRFSGRQFSNSRSEMNVSTLELGDSALYLCASSLAGQGDETQYFGPGTRLLVL.

The rearrangement joins TRBV15 to TRBJ2-7, with TRBD2 identical over 13 bases. V was clipped by 8 bases and J by 4 bases; unmatched bases: 8. CDR3 length: 15 amino acids. Germline CDR1 LNHNV, CDR2 YYDKDF (reference sequence). The CDR3 nucleotides read TGTGCCACCGGAGGGACTAGCGGGAAGCCTTACGAGCAGTACTTC. This translates into CATGGTSGKPYEQYF.

The chain employs TRBV28 and TRBJ1-4, with 7 bases identical to TRBD1. Germline values: CDR1 MDHEN, CDR2 SYDVKM. V shed 3 bases, J shed 3 bases, and the junction held 4 bases outside the gene matches. This CDR3 has 15 residues. CDR3 coding DNA: TGTGCCAGCAGTTTCTCCGGGACAGCTAATGAAAAACTGTTTTTT. This codes for CASSFSGTANEKLFF.

V usage is TRBV11-2 and J usage is TRBJ2-3, with 7 bases matching TRBD1. This CDR3 is 12 amino acids long. V was pared by 5 bases and J by 9 bases, with 5 bases of the junction left unmatched. The V gene's germline CDR1 is SGHAT and CDR2 FQNNGV. CDR3 nucleotide sequence: TGTGCCAGCAGCCACTGGGACAGAACGCAGTATTTT. This translates into CASSHWDRTQYF.

This clone was counted once. The genes are TRBV5-4 and TRBJ2-3; TRBD2 matches at 11 bases. With 3 bases clipped from V and 5 bases from J, the junction kept 8 bases outside the gene matches. The CDR3 has 16 amino acids. The V gene's germline CDR1 is SGHNT and CDR2 YYREEE (reference sequence). Here the CDR3 reads CASSSGLAGAVDTQYF. The CDR3 DNA reads as TGTGCCAGCAGCTCCGGACTAGCGGGTGCGGTAGATACGCAGTATTTT. The full variable domain, completed using reference TRBV5-4 and TRBJ2-3, is ETGVTQSPTHLIKTRGQQVTLRCSSQSGHNTVSWYQQALGQGPQFIFQYYREEENGRGNFPPRFSGLQFPNYSSELNVNALELDDSALYLCASSSGLAGAVDTQYFGPGTRLTVL.

CDR3 nucleotide sequence: TGCGCCAGCAGCGCAGCAAACAGATTAGGAGGGATCACTGAAGCTTTCTTT. It encodes CASSAANRLGGITEAFF. This chain links TRBV5-1 with TRBJ1-1; the D is unclear. Germline CDR1 reads SGHRS; CDR2 reads YFSETQ. The V end was cut by 4 bases, the J end by 4 bases, with 23 bases between. The CDR3 sequence is 17 residues long.

The V call is TRBV7-9, the J call TRBJ1-1; the D gene is possibly TRBD1 (5 bases). CDR3 length: 14 amino acids. The V gene's germline CDR1 is SEHNR and CDR2 FQNEAQ (reference sequence). Trimming took off 3 bases at V and 4 bases at J, with 12 bases between the two ends. The CDR3 reads CASSFAGGSTEAFF. DNA of the CDR3: TGTGCCAGCAGCTTTGCCGGGGGAAGCACTGAAGCTTTCTTT.

This clone has a handful of counts. This chain uses TRBV18 with TRBJ2-6, with D perhaps matching TRBD2 (5 bases). The CDR3 extends over 15 amino acids. The germline V and J ends were trimmed by 4 bases and 0 bases, with 7 bases remaining between them. Germline CDR1 and CDR2: KGHSH and LQKENI. The DNA of the CDR3 is TGTGCCAGCTCACGCGGGTTCTCTGGGGCCAACGTCCTGACTTTC. Residues: CASSRGFSGANVLTF.

V usage is TRBV7-8 and J usage is TRBJ2-2, with TRBD2 matching 7 bases. The CDR3 consists of 18 residues. Germline V lookup: CDR1 SGHVS, CDR2 FQNEAQ. J was trimmed by 7 bases and V by 5 bases; bases with no gene match: 19. CDR3 sequence reads: CASSPELPGLIIDGELFF. CDR3 in DNA: TGTGCCAGCAGCCCCGAACTACCGGGACTAATCATCGACGGGGAGCTGTTTTTT.

The DNA of the CDR3 is TGTGCCAGCAGTGAGGCGGGGTTTGGAAACACCATATATTTT. It is translated as CASSEAGFGNTIYF. The rearrangement joins TRBV25-1 to TRBJ1-3; D gene ambiguous. The V gene lost 3 bases and the J gene lost 3 bases, with 9 bases spanning the gap. Germline assignment: CDR1 MGHDK and CDR2 SYGVNS. There are 14 residues in the CDR3.

CDR3 DNA: TGCAGCGTTGAACCCCTCGGTGCGGCGGGGGGAACCTACGAGCAGTACTTC. Amino acid sequence: CSVEPLGAAGGTYEQYF. The V call is TRBV29-1, the J call TRBJ2-7; 8 bases line up with TRBD2. J was trimmed by 2 bases and V by 2 bases; bases with no gene match: 14. Per germline, CDR1 SQVTM and CDR2 ANQGSEA. This CDR3 comprises 17 residues.

The V call is TRBV10-3, the J call TRBJ1-5, with D tentatively TRBD1 (5 bases). Per germline, CDR1 ENHRY and CDR2 SYGVKD. The CDR3 spans 16 residues. With 2 bases removed from V and 2 bases from J, the gap between germline ends came to 13 bases. CDR3 sequence (DNA): TGTGCCATCAGTGAGCACGTGGGCAGGGGCAATCAGCCCCAGCATTTT. Amino acid sequence: CAISEHVGRGNQPQHF.

The V and J genes are TRBV19 and TRBJ2-7, with 7 positions matching TRBD1. Germline V lookup: CDR1 LNHDA, CDR2 SQIVND (reference sequence). The ends lost 5 bases at V and 6 bases at J; junction bases unmatched: 7. This CDR3 contains 13 residues. DNA of the CDR3: TGTGCCAGTAGTCCGGTGACAGGGTTCGAGCAGTACTTC. Translated, it gives CASSPVTGFEQYF.

The V gene is TRBV7-8, the J gene TRBJ2-3; TRBD2 matches at 7 bases. The J segment lost 0 bases and the V segment lost 2 bases, leaving 5 bases of the junction unmatched. From germline, CDR1 is SGHVS and CDR2 FQNEAQ. The CDR3 covers 16 residues. The CDR3: CASSLSLASSTDTQYF. The CDR3 coding sequence is TGTGCCAGCAGCTTATCACTAGCGTCTAGCACAGATACGCAGTATTTT.

This clone was seen a handful of times. The chain uses TRBV19 and TRBJ1-3; TRBD1 might be the D (6 bases). The CDR3 runs to 15 residues. Trimming left V 5 bases short and J 0 bases short, with 11 bases between. Germline CDR1 reads LNHDA; CDR2 reads SQIVND (reference sequence). The CDR3: CASSGTWASGNTIYF. DNA of the CDR3: TGTGCCAGTAGTGGGACATGGGCCTCTGGAAACACCATATATTTT. Full variable domain (missing parts from reference TRBV19 and TRBJ1-3): DGGITQSPKYLFRKEGQNVTLSCEQNLNHDAMYWYRQDPGQGLRLIYYSQIVNDFQKGDIAEGYSVSREKKESFPLTVTSAQKNPTAFYLCASSGTWASGNTIYFGEGSWLTVV.

The CDR3 sequence is CASSVGGSNTGELFF. CDR3 in DNA: TGTGCCAGCAGCGTAGGCGGGAGTAACACCGGGGAGCTGTTTTTT. The chain is built from TRBV9 and TRBJ2-2; 7 bases agree with TRBD2. The CDR3 loop spans 15 amino acids. Trimming at V came to 0 bases and at J to 2 bases, leaving 1 base not matched to a gene. The germline V gene encodes CDR1 SGDLS and CDR2 YYNGEE.

The gene calls are TRBV5-4 and TRBJ2-3, with 8 bases matching TRBD2. The CDR3 covers 14 residues. V trimming: 0 bases; J trimming: 9 bases; junction bases outside the gene matches: 6. Germline V gene lookup returns CDR1 SGHNT and CDR2 YYREEE (reference sequence). CDR3 nucleotide sequence: TGTGCCAGCAGCTTGGCGGACGGGGGGGAGACGCAGTATTTT. Amino acids: CASSLADGGETQYF.

The chain combines TRBV5-1 with TRBJ2-1; 9 bases match TRBD2. This CDR3 comprises 16 residues. CDR1 is SGHRS, CDR2 YFSETQ, per germline. V lost 0 bases and J lost 7; bases outside the gene matches: 8. The CDR3 sequence: CASSLVAAGGPNEQFF. The CDR3 nucleotides read TGCGCCAGCAGCTTGGTTGCAGCGGGAGGCCCAAATGAGCAGTTCTTC.

The V gene is TRBV5-4, the J gene TRBJ2-2; D ambiguous. The CDR3 is made up of 14 amino acids. Germline V gene lookup returns CDR1 SGHNT and CDR2 YYREEE (reference sequence). Trimming stripped 4 bases from V and 6 bases from J, with 13 bases between. In DNA, the CDR3 is TGTGCCAGCAGCCCTACCACAGTCCCCGGGGAGCTGTTTTTT. Its translation: CASSPTTVPGELFF.

V and J are TRBV4-3 and TRBJ2-1; TRBD2 agrees at 10 bases. Germline V gene data show CDR1 as LGHNA and CDR2 as YSLEER. V lost 4 bases and J lost 5; bases outside the gene matches: 5. This CDR3 comprises 15 residues. The CDR3, as DNA: TGCGCCAGCAGCCCCAGGCTAGCGGGAGACAATGAGCAGTTCTTC. Its protein product is CASSPRLAGDNEQFF.

The V and J genes are TRBV18 and TRBJ1-4, with D perhaps matching TRBD1 (5 bases). Trimming stripped 3 bases from V and 7 bases from J, with 15 bases between. The CDR3 covers 15 residues. CDR1 is KGHSH, CDR2 LQKENI, per germline. The chain's CDR3 is CASSPQGNSFEKLFF. CDR3 nucleotides: TGTGCCAGCTCACCCCAGGGAAATTCATTTGAAAAACTGTTTTTT.

This clone was recorded once. V is TRBV5-6 and J is TRBJ1-1; D is uncertain. Trimming cost V 3 bases and J 1 base, with 13 bases left between them. The CDR3 loop spans 15 amino acids. CDR1 and CDR2 (germline): SGHDT, YYEEEE. The CDR3 DNA sequence: TGTGCCAGCAGCTCCCCCGGGAGCTGGAACACTGAAGCTTTCTTT. Its protein is CASSSPGSWNTEAFF. The full variable domain, rest sourced from reference TRBV5-6 and TRBJ1-1, is DAGVTQSPTHLIKTRGQQVTLRCSPKSGHDTVSWYQQALGQGPQFIFQYYEEEERQRGNFPDRFSGHQFPNYSSELNVNALLLGDSALYLCASSSPGSWNTEAFFGQGTRLTVV.